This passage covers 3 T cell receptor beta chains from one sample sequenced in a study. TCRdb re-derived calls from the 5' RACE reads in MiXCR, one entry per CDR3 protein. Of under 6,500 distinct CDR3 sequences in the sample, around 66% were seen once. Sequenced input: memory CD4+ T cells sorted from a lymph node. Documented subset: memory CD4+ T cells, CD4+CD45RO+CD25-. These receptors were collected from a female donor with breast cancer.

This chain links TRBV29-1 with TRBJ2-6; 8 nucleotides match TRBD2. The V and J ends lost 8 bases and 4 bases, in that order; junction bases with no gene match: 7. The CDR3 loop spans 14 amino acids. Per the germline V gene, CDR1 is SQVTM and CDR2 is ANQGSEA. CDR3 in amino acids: CSIAGGSGANVLTF. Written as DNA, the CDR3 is TGCAGCATTGCGGGGGGAAGCGGGGCCAACGTCCTGACTTTC.

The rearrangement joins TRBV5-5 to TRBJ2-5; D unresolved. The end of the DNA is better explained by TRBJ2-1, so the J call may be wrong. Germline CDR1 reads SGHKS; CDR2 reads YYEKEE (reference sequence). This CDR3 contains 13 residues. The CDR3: CASRDDELETQFF. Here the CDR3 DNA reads TGTGCCAGCAGAGATGATGAGTTGGAGACCCAGTTCTTC.

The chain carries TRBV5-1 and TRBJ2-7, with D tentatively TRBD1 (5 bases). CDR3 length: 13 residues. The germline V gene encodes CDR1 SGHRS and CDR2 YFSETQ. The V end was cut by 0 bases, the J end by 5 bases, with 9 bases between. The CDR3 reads CASSLGKGNEQYF. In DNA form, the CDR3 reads TGCGCCAGCAGCTTGGGAAAGGGGAACGAGCAGTACTTC.